This T cell receptor beta chain was sequenced in a study of T cells in severe cutaneous drug reactions. Study at large: Enrollment required a probable or definite RegiSCAR diagnosis of SJS/TEN or DRESS. Study-wide results and limits: One public TCRbeta CDR3 appeared in all seven blister samples, averaging about 15%. Blister cells averaged roughly 30% and PBMC about 5% TRBV12-4 in carbamazepine-induced Stevens-Johnson syndrome or toxic epidermal necrolysis patients.

Germline values: CDR1 ENHRY, CDR2 SYGVKD. This CDR3 is built from 19 residues. The patients sequenced had a carbamazepine-induced Stevens-Johnson syndrome or toxic epidermal necrolysis reaction. Concerning this clonotype itself: The antigen is not known.

The iRepertoire multiplex PCR system with TCR subtype-specific primers built both bulk and single-cell libraries. Reprocessing the multiplex PCR reads, TCRdb reports a single entry for every CDR3 protein and omits DNA. This sample's table reports around 1,200 distinct CDR3 sequences. The receptor comes from a human donor with Stevens-Johnson syndrome, a severe cutaneous drug reaction. Material for sequencing was cells from a skin blister. J is TRBJ1-2 and V is TRBV10-3; TCRdb lists TRBD1, though no DNA is available to test this call. The CDR3 loop is CAISESTGKGARVNYGYTF.